This T cell receptor beta chain was identified during a study of T cell responses to AZD1222 COVID-19 vaccine. V lost 2 bases and J lost 2, with 12 bases in between. The CDR3 totals 15 residues. Germline CDR1 reads MDHEN; CDR2 reads SYDVKM. The assay was immunoSEQ multiplex PCR, and TCRdb's table has in-frame clones only and misses some. Of around 140,000 clones listed, 80% to 90% are singletons. The sequence derives from an adult in good health. The chain links TRBV28 to TRBJ1-1, with a possible D match to TRBD1 (5 bases). The sample was peripheral blood, taken on day 0 of AZD1222 vaccination. CDR3 loop: CASSLGGGLNTEAFF. The CDR3 DNA sequence: TGTGCCAGCAGTTTAGGGGGGGGATTAAACACTGAAGCTTTCTTT.